This TCR beta chain was retrieved from a study of cytomegalovirus exposure and HLA in healthy donors. Study overall: The same platform was used for the 100 to 150 validation repertoires and the roughly 640 first-cohort repertoires, a later analysis reported.

V trimming: 6 bases; J trimming: 8 bases; junction bases outside the gene matches: 6. CDR1 is MRHNA, CDR2 SNTAGT, per germline. The CDR3 is 14 amino acids. The table came from immunoSEQ multiplex PCR; TCRdb's copy has only in-frame clones and leaves some out. The table has around 62,000 clones, approximately 90% seen once; the top ten hold 1.7%. The sample consisted of PBMCs. This chain uses TRBV6-4 with TRBJ2-1; TRBD1 matches 11 bases. The sequence came from a woman aged 18-29 years in good health and CMV-seronegative. CDR3 nucleotides: TGTGCCAGCAGCCCGGGACAGGGGGGAGATGAGCAGTTCTTC. Its translation is CASSPGQGGDEQFF.